This T cell receptor (beta chain) derives from a study of cytomegalovirus exposure and HLA in healthy donors. V lost 3 bases and J 7 bases, leaving 6 bases between the germline ends. The CDR3 extends over 11 amino acids. Germline-derived CDR1 and CDR2 are SNHLY and FYNNEI. As for this clone: The target antigen is unknown.

Study results and limitations: Reportedly, HLA-A and HLA-B alleles of most subjects were accurately predicted from TCR beta.

The PCR ran on 60 Vbeta and 13 Jbeta primers. Data came from immunoSEQ multiplex PCR; TCRdb stores just in-frame clones and leaves some out. The sample gives roughly 56,000 clones, around 85% of which show up once; approximately 2.5% is in the top ten. The sequence derives from a boy between 10 and 17 years old in good health and CMV-seropositive. Sequenced material: PBMCs. The chain employs TRBV2 and TRBJ1-1; D ambiguous. The CDR3 DNA is TGTGCCAGCAGTGACTGGCTTGAAGCTTTCTTT. Residues: CASSDWLEAFF.